The sequence of this T cell receptor beta chain was determined in a study of radiotherapy plus CTLA-4 blockade in lung cancer. For the study at large: Objective response was observed in roughly a sixth of patients, and disease control in roughly 30%. Study-wide points: TCR clones from tumors expanded in blood after radiotherapy plus ipilimumab. How blood T cell clones changed early, along with interferon-beta, reportedly forecast response best.

Germline loops: CDR1 SGHTA, CDR2 FQGNSA. Trimming removed 3 bases at V and 7 bases at J, with 12 bases between. The CDR3 has 14 amino acids. Method: immunoSEQ multiplex PCR; TCRdb's copy keeps in-frame clones and lacks some. The sample comprises fewer than 45,000 clones, 85% to 90% of which are singletons, and 5.8% rests with the top ten. Focal radiation with ipilimumab CTLA-4 blockade was given to patients with chemo-refractory metastatic non-small-cell lung cancer. The count of this clone is one. What it binds is unknown. The V gene is TRBV7-2, the J gene TRBJ2-2; TRBD1 is a possible D gene (6 bases). The input for sequencing was peripheral blood, taken from a patient treated with radiotherapy plus ipilimumab. The sequence was collected from a human donor with non-small cell lung cancer who had stable disease on radiotherapy plus ipilimumab. CDR3 coding DNA: TGTGCCAGCAGCTTCGGTGGGGGCTTCGGGGAGCTGTTTTTT. This gives the protein CASSFGGGFGELFF.